The present TCR beta chain was sequenced within a study of CD8+CD57+ T cells in acquired aplastic anemia. Genomic DNA was employed as the template in profiling TCR beta VDJ and CDR3. TCRdb reprocessed the reads with MiXCR, giving one entry per CDR3 protein. The sample yields fewer than 150,000 distinct CDR3 sequences, around 50% seen once. Whole-study findings and limits: Comparison of patients with controls identified 25 to 35 shared CD8+ CDR3 sequences.

Trimming took 3 bases from V and 6 from J, leaving 15 bases between them. CDR1 is MGHRA and CDR2 is YSYEKL in the germline V gene. The CDR3 has 16 residues. Ten or more counts support this clonotype. The antigen is undetermined. The chain joins TRBV4-1 to TRBJ1-6; D might be TRBD1 (5 bases). This clonotype was sampled from a human donor in good health, serving as a control. The source material was sorted CD4+, CD8+, or CD8+CD57+ T cells (not recorded which) from PBMCs. The DNA for the CDR3 is TGCGCCAGCAGCCAGTCCTCGGGACTGAGTAATTCACCCCTCCACTTT. Protein sequence: CASSQSSGLSNSPLHF.